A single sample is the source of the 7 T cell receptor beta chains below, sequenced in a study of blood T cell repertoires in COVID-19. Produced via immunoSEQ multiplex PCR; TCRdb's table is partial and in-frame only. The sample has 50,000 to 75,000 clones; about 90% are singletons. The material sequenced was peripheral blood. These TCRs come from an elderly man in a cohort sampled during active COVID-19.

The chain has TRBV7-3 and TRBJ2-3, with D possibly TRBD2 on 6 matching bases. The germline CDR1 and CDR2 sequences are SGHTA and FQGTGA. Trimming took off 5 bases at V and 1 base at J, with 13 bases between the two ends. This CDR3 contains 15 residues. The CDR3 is CASSDGRGGTDTQYF. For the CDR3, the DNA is TGTGCCAGCAGCGATGGGCGGGGTGGCACAGATACGCAGTATTTT.

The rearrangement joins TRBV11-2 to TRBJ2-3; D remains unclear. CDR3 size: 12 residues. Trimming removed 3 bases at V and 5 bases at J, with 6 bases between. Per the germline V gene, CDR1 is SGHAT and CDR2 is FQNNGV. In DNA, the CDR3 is TGTGCCAGCAGCTTCGGTGGAGATACGCAGTATTTT. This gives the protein CASSFGGDTQYF. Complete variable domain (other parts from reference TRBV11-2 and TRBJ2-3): EAGVAQSPRYKIIEKRQSVAFWCNPISGHATLYWYQQILGQGPKLLIQFQNNGVVDDSQLPKDRFSAERLKGVDSTLKIQPAKLEDSAVYLCASSFGGDTQYFGPGTRLTVL.

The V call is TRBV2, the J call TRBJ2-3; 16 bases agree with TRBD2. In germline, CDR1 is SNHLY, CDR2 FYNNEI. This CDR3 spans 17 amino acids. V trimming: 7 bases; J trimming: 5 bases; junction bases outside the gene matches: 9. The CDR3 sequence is CASTSGTSGGAVDTQYF. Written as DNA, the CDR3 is TGTGCCAGCACATCCGGGACTAGCGGGGGGGCGGTAGATACGCAGTATTTT.

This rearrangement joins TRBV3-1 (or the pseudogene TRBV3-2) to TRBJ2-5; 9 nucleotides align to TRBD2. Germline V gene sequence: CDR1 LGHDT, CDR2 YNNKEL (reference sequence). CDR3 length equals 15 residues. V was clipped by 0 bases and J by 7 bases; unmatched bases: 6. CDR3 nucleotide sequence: TGTGCCAGCAGCCAAGATCTTGTTAGCGGGGGGACCCAGTACTTC. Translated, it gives CASSQDLVSGGTQYF.

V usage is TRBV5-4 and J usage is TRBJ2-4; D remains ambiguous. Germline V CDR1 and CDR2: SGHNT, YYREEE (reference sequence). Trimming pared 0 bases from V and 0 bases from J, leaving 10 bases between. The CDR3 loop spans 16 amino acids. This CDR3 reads CASSLDQNLAKNIQYF. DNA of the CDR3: TGTGCCAGCAGCTTGGACCAGAACCTAGCCAAAAACATTCAGTACTTC.

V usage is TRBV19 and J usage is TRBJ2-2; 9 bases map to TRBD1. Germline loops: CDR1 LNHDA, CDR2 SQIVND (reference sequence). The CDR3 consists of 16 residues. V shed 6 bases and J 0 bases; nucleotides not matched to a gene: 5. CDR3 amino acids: CASSLTGGANTGELFF. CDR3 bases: TGTGCCAGTAGCCTCACAGGGGGCGCGAACACCGGGGAGCTGTTTTTT. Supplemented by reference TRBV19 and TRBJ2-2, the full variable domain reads DGGITQSPKYLFRKEGQNVTLSCEQNLNHDAMYWYRQDPGQGLRLIYYSQIVNDFQKGDIAEGYSVSREKKESFPLTVTSAQKNPTAFYLCASSLTGGANTGELFFGEGSRLTVL.

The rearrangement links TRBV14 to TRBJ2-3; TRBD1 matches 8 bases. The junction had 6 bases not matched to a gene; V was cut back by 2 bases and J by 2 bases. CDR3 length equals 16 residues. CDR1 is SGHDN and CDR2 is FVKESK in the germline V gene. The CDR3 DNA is TGTGCCAGCAGCCAACAGTCCAGGGGGCCCACAGATACGCAGTATTTT. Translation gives CASSQQSRGPTDTQYF.